The clone carrying this T cell receptor (beta chain) was detected ten times or more. The target antigen is unknown. V lost 0 bases to trimming and J lost 5 bases; unmatched junction nucleotides: 8. Germline V gives CDR1 SGHNT, CDR2 YYREEE (reference sequence). The CDR3 extends over 16 amino acids. This entry comes from a study of molecular identifiers for immune sequencing clone quantification. TCRdb ran MiXCR on the PCR reads and lists one entry per CDR3 protein. This table holds roughly 630,000 distinct CDR3 sequences, about 25% found once. A CD8+CD4-CCR7+CD45RA+ gate was used to sort naive CD8 T cells. Overall study results and limits: Amid roughly 1 million naive cells, spiked Jurkat TCR RNA from one cell was reportedly still detectable. Underestimated sizes of highly expanded clones could result from identical TCR molecules that share a barcode.

This TCR was sampled from a human donor in good health. Some libraries in this study had Jurkat cell RNA spiked in. The chain uses TRBV5-4 and TRBJ2-1; 7 positions agree with TRBD2. Sequenced: naive CD8+ T cells from blood, with Jurkat cell RNA spiked in. Subset of the sample: FACS-sorted CD8+CD4-CCR7+CD45RA+ naive T cells. The CDR3 DNA sequence: TGTGCCAGCAGCTTGGGACTAGCAGAATTAGACAATGAGCAGTTCTTC. Its protein is CASSLGLAELDNEQFF.